Below are 16 T cell receptor beta chains sequenced from a single sample in a study of blood T cell repertoires in COVID-19. Libraries were prepared by immunoSEQ multiplex PCR; TCRdb keeps only in-frame clonotypes and omits some of them. The sample shows 80,000 to 100,000 clones, roughly 79% of them seen only once. Sequenced sample: peripheral blood. The source of these receptors is a human donor in a cohort sampled during active COVID-19.

On this clone itself: At the DNA level, this CDR3 is encoded by other sequences in the same sample as well. V and J are TRBV4-3 and TRBJ2-7; TRBD2 matches 10 bases. The CDR3 covers 14 residues. Germline CDR1 reads LGHNA; CDR2 reads YSLEER. In DNA form, the CDR3 reads TGCGCCAGCAGCCCTATTCAGCGGGAGGGCGAGCAGTACGTT. It encodes CASSPIQREGEQYV.

The chain carries TRBV3-1 (or the pseudogene TRBV3-2) and TRBJ2-1, with a weak D call TRBD2 (6 bases). Trimming left V 0 bases short and J 10 bases short, with 16 bases between. The CDR3 loop spans 15 amino acids. Germline V gene lookup returns CDR1 LGHDT and CDR2 YNNKEL (reference sequence). CDR3 DNA sequence: TGTGCCAGCAGCCAAGATAGGGGTAGGAGGGGCGAGCAGTTCTTC. Amino acid sequence: CASSQDRGRRGEQFF.

The chain recombines TRBV6-5 with TRBJ2-5; 11 bases are a match to TRBD2. The V segment lost 0 bases and the J segment 3 bases; nucleotides outside the gene matches: 3. The CDR3 covers 16 residues. Germline V gene lookup returns CDR1 MNHEY and CDR2 SVGAGI. This chain's CDR3 is CASSYSFSGGEETQYF. Written as DNA, the CDR3 is TGTGCCAGCAGTTACTCTTTTAGCGGGGGGGAAGAGACCCAGTACTTC.

V and J are TRBV5-4 and TRBJ2-1; D is perhaps TRBD2 (6 bases). The CDR3 totals 16 residues. Germline V gene sequence: CDR1 SGHNT, CDR2 YYREEE (reference sequence). Deletions cut 4 bases from V and 3 bases from J, with 17 bases between. CDR3 in amino acids: CASSTDGTPNYNEQFF. In DNA, the CDR3 is TGTGCCAGCAGCACGGACGGGACTCCGAACTACAATGAGCAGTTCTTC.

The chain carries TRBV5-1 and TRBJ2-6; D gene unclear. V shed 0 bases and J shed 0 bases, with 10 bases lying between them. This CDR3 is 17 amino acids long. In germline, CDR1 is SGHRS, CDR2 YFSETQ. Written as DNA, the CDR3 is TGCGCCAGCAGCTTGGTGGGCTCCAACTCTGGGGCCAACGTCCTGACTTTC. Translating gives CASSLVGSNSGANVLTF. Based on the CDR3 plus reference TRBV5-1 and TRBJ2-6, the full variable domain is KAGVTQTPRYLIKTRGQQVTLSCSPISGHRSVSWYQQTPGQGLQFLFEYFSETQRNKGNFPGRFSGRQFSNSRSEMNVSTLELGDSALYLCASSLVGSNSGANVLTFGAGSRLTVL.

This rearrangement joins TRBV9 to TRBJ2-1, with 11 bases matching TRBD2. V lost 0 bases, J lost 0 bases, and 8 bases stayed unmatched. This CDR3 has 19 amino acids. Per the germline V gene, CDR1 is SGDLS and CDR2 is YYNGEE. The CDR3 is CASSVALAGGPSSYNEQFF. The CDR3 DNA reads TGTGCCAGCAGCGTAGCTCTAGCGGGAGGACCTAGCTCCTACAATGAGCAGTTCTTC.

The genes are TRBV3-1 (or the pseudogene TRBV3-2) and TRBJ2-1; unclear D gene. The CDR3 covers 11 residues. Germline CDR1 LGHDT, CDR2 YNNKEL (reference sequence). V was trimmed by 6 bases and J by 8 bases, leaving 8 bases between them. CDR3 sequence reads: CASSLRHEQFF. CDR3 DNA sequence: TGTGCCAGCAGTCTCCGTCATGAGCAGTTCTTC.

The V call is TRBV28, the J call TRBJ1-6; TRBD1 matches 9 bases. The CDR3 consists of 14 residues. CDR1 is MDHEN, CDR2 SYDVKM, per germline. Germline trimming cut 6 bases from V and 10 bases from J; bases unmatched to any gene: 7. The CDR3 region is CASRVTGGDSPLHF. The CDR3 DNA is TGTGCCAGCAGGGTCACAGGGGGCGACTCACCCCTCCACTTT.

This sequence joins TRBV5-1 and TRBJ2-1; no clear D gene. V lost 0 bases and J 11 bases, leaving 15 bases between the germline ends. The CDR3 is 14 amino acids. Germline V gene sequence: CDR1 SGHRS, CDR2 YFSETQ. CDR3 amino acids: CASSLGIVSPKQFF. The CDR3 bases are TGCGCCAGCAGCTTGGGAATAGTGAGCCCAAAGCAGTTCTTC.

The chain is built from TRBV6-6 and TRBJ1-2; the D is unclear. The germline gives CDR1 MNHNY, CDR2 SVGAGI (reference sequence). The CDR3 spans 14 residues. Trimming left V 6 bases short and J 8 bases short, with 19 bases between. The CDR3 DNA reads as TGTGCCAGCAGCCCCGGTGTTCCTTCGGGGGGCTACACCTTC. Its translation: CASSPGVPSGGYTF.

This clone showed up just once. This chain joins TRBV2 and TRBJ1-2; TRBD1 matches at 7 bases. This CDR3 spans 15 amino acids. In germline, CDR1 is SNHLY, CDR2 FYNNEI. V shed 5 bases, J shed 0 bases, and the junction held 6 bases outside the gene matches. DNA for the CDR3: TGTGCCAGCAGTCCCTGGGACAGTTCTAACTATGGCTACACCTTC. Encoded protein: CASSPWDSSNYGYTF.

The chain uses TRBV12-3 or TRBV12-4 and TRBJ1-5; a weak D match, TRBD1 (6 bases). The CDR3 sequence is 13 residues long. Trimming pared 6 bases from V and 9 bases from J, leaving 15 bases between. The CDR3 protein is CASRKTGLGPQHF. For the CDR3, the DNA is TGTGCCAGCAGGAAAACAGGGCTCGGGCCCCAGCATTTT.

This clone was observed once. The junction and the germline gene differ at one end; a read error may be behind it. The chain couples TRBV15 to TRBJ2-5, with 10 bases identical to TRBD1. CDR1 and CDR2 (germline): LNHNV, YYDKDF (reference sequence). The CDR3 runs 14 residues. The CDR3 sequence: CAASRDRGRETQYF. CDR3 nucleotide sequence: TGTGCCGCCAGCAGAGACAGGGGGCGGGAGACCCAGTACTTC.

The chain links TRBV4-2 to TRBJ2-7; D is perhaps TRBD2 (6 bases). The CDR3 totals 15 residues. Germline V CDR1 and CDR2: LGHNA, YNFKEQ. V shed 0 bases and J shed 1 base, with 10 bases lying between them. CDR3 DNA: TGTGCCAGCAGCCAAGAGGGGGACTCTTCCTACGAGCAGTACTTC. Its translation is CASSQEGDSSYEQYF.

The V call is TRBV5-1, the J call TRBJ1-2, with TRBD1 matching over 10 bases. CDR3 length equals 14 residues. V gave up 0 bases and J gave up 6 bases; unmatched junction bases: 2. CDR1 and CDR2 (germline): SGHRS, YFSETQ. CDR3 residues: CASSLGQGADGYTF. As DNA, the CDR3 is TGCGCCAGCAGCTTGGGACAGGGGGCCGATGGCTACACCTTC. The variable domain in full, with the rest retrieved from reference TRBV5-1 and TRBJ1-2, is KAGVTQTPRYLIKTRGQQVTLSCSPISGHRSVSWYQQTPGQGLQFLFEYFSETQRNKGNFPGRFSGRQFSNSRSEMNVSTLELGDSALYLCASSLGQGADGYTFGSGTRLTVV.

The chain uses TRBV5-1 and TRBJ2-3; 7 positions agree with TRBD2. The CDR3 is made up of 15 amino acids. Germline V CDR1 and CDR2: SGHRS, YFSETQ. The V gene end was trimmed by 4 bases and the J gene end by 5 bases; junction bases not matched to a gene: 10. CDR3 DNA: TGCGCCAGCAGCATAGCGGGCCTCCAGTTAGATACGCAGTATTTT. Translation: CASSIAGLQLDTQYF.